Here is one T cell receptor (beta chain) with its context. The germline V and J ends were trimmed by 10 bases and 3 bases, with 9 bases remaining between them. Germline-derived CDR1 and CDR2 are ENHRY and SYGVKD. The CDR3 has 11 residues. This sample was included in a study of blood T cell repertoires in COVID-19. For the study at large: PBMCs, B-cell-depleted T cells, or T cells were the source of the cDNA or gDNA that made up the material.

Repertoires were generated with immunoSEQ multiplex PCR, while TCRdb's copy carries only in-frame clones and drops some. This table holds about 80,000 clones, less than 85% found once. V is TRBV10-3 and J is TRBJ1-1; perhaps TRBD1 as D (6 bases). Sequenced material: peripheral blood. The receptor was isolated from a man between 65 and 85 years old with active or convalescent COVID-19. CDR3 sequence reads: CATTGHTEAFF. CDR3 nucleotide sequence: TGTGCCACCACAGGGCACACTGAAGCTTTCTTT.